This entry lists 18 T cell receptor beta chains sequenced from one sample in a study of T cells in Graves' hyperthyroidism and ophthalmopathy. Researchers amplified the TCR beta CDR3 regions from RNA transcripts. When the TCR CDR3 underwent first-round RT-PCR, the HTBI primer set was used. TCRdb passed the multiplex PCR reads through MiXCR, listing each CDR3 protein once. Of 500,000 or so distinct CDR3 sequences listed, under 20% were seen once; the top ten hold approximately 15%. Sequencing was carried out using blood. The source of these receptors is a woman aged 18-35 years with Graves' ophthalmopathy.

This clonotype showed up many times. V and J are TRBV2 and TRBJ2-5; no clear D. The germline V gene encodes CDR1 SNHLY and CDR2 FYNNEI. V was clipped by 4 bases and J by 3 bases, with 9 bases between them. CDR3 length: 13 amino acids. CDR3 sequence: CASSVRGEETQYF. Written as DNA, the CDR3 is TGTGCCAGCAGTGTGCGTGGAGAAGAGACCCAGTACTTC.

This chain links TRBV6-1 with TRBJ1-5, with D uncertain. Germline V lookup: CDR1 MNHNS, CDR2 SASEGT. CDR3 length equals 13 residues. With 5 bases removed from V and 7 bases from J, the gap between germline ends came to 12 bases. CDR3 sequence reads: CASSPNLGQPQHF. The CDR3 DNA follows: TGTGCCAGCAGTCCCAATCTTGGACAGCCCCAGCATTTT.

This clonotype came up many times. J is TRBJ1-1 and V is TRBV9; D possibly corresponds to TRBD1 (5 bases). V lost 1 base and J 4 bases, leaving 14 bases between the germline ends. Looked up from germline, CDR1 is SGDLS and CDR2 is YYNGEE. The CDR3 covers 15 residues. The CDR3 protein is CASSVLGDDGTEAFF. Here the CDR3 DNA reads TGTGCCAGCAGCGTACTAGGGGACGACGGCACTGAAGCTTTCTTT.

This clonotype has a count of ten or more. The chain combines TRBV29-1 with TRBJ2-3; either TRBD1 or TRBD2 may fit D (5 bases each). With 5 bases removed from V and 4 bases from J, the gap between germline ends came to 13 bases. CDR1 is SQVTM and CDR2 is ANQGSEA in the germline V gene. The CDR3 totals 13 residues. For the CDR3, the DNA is TGCAGCGTTCGAGGGGATCTCCCAGATACGCAGTATTTT. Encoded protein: CSVRGDLPDTQYF.

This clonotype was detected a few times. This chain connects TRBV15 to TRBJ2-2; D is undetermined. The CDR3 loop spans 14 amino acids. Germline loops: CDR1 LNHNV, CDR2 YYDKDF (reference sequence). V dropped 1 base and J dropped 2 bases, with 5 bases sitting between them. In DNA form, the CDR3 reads TGTGCCACCAGCAGAGGAGTAAACACCGGGGAGCTGTTTTTT. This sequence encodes CATSRGVNTGELFF.

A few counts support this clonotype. CDR3 sequence reads: CASRNSRDRVHEQYF. The CDR3 nucleotides are TGTGCCAGCAGAAATTCGCGAGACAGGGTACACGAGCAGTACTTC. The chain joins TRBV6-1 to TRBJ2-7; 7 bases fit TRBD1. The CDR3 has 15 residues. The germline V gene encodes CDR1 MNHNS and CDR2 SASEGT. The ends lost 6 bases at V and 5 bases at J; junction bases unmatched: 13.

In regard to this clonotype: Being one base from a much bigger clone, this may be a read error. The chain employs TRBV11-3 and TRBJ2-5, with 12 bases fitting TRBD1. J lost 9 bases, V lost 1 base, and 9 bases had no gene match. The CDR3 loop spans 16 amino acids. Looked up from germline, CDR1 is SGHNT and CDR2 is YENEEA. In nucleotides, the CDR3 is TGTGCCAGCAGCTTAGGTGGGACAGGGGGCGGAGGTCCCCAGTACTTC. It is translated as CASSLGGTGGGGPQYF.

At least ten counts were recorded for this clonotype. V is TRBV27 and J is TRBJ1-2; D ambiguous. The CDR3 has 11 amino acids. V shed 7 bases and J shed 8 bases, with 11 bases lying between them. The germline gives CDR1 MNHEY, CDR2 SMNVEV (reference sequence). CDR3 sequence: CASKGRKGYTF. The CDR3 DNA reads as TGTGCCAGCAAGGGTAGGAAGGGCTACACCTTC.

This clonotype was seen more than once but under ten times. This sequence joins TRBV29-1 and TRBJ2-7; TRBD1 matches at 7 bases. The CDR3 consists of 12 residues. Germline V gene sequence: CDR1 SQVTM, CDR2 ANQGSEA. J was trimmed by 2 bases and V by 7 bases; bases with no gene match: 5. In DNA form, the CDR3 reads TGCAGCGACGGGACAGCTACCTACGAGCAGTACTTC. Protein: CSDGTATYEQYF.

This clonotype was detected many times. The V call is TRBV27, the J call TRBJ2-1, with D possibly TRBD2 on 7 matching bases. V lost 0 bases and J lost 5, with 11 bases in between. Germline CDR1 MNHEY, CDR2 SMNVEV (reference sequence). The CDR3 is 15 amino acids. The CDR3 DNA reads TGTGCCAGCAGTTTATCGCGGGGGCTTAACAATGAGCAGTTCTTC. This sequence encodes CASSLSRGLNNEQFF.

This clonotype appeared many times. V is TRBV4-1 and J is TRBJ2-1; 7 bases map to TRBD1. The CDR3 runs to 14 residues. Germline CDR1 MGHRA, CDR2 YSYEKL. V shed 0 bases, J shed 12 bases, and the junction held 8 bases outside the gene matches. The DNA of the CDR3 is TGCGCCAGCAGCCAAGATTCAGGGGACAGTAGGCAGTTCTTC. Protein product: CASSQDSGDSRQFF.

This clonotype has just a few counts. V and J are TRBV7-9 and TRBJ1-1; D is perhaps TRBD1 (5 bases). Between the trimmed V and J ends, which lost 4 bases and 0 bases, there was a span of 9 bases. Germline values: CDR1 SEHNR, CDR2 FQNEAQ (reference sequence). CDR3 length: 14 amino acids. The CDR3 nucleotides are TGTGCCAGCAGCTCCGACAGAATGAACACTGAAGCTTTCTTT. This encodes CASSSDRMNTEAFF.

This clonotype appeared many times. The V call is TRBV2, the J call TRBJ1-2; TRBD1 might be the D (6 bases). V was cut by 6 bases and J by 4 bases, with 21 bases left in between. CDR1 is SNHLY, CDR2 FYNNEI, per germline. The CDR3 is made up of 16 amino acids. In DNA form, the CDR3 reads TGTGCCAGCAGCCCCACTACAGGGCGTTGGGCCTATGGCTACACCTTC. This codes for CASSPTTGRWAYGYTF.

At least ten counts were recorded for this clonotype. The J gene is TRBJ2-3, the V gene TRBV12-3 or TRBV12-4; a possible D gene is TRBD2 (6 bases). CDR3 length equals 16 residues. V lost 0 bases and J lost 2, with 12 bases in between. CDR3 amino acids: CASSLAVGGDTDTQYF. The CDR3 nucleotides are TGTGCCAGCAGTTTAGCCGTCGGGGGAGACACAGATACGCAGTATTTT.

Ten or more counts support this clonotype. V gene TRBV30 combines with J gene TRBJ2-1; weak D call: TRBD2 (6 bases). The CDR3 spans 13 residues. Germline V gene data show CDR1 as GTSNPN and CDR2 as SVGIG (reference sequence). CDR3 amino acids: CALEGGDPGEQFF. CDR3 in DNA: TGTGCTCTGGAGGGTGGGGACCCGGGGGAGCAGTTCTTC.

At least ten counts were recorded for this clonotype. The CDR3 reads CASSLQPGQGGTEAFF. The DNA for the CDR3 is TGCGCCAGCAGCCTCCAACCGGGACAGGGTGGCACTGAAGCTTTCTTT. This chain joins TRBV5-1 and TRBJ1-1, with 9 nucleotides matching TRBD1. CDR1 is SGHRS and CDR2 is YFSETQ in the germline V gene. V was clipped by 4 bases and J by 4 bases; unmatched bases: 11. This CDR3 spans 16 amino acids.

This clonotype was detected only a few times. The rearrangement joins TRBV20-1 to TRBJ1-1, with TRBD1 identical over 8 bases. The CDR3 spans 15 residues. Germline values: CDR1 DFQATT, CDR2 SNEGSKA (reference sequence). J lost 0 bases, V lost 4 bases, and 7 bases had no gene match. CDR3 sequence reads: CSAKTGALMNTEAFF. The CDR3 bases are TGCAGTGCTAAGACAGGGGCCCTAATGAACACTGAAGCTTTCTTT.

CDR3 protein: CASSVYGGDTEAFF. As DNA, the CDR3 is TGTGCCAGCAGCGTTTACGGGGGCGACACTGAAGCTTTCTTT. This sequence joins TRBV3-1 and TRBJ1-1, with D possibly being TRBD1 (6 bases). From germline, CDR1 is LGHDT and CDR2 YNNKEL (reference sequence). CDR3 length equals 14 residues. With 5 bases removed from V and 3 bases from J, the gap between germline ends came to 13 bases. The variable domain in full, with the rest retrieved from reference TRBV3-1 and TRBJ1-1, is DTAVSQTPKYLVTQMGNDKSIKCEQNLGHDTMYWYKQDSKKFLKIMFSYNNKELIINETVPNRFSPKSPDKAHLNLHINSLELGDSAVYFCASSVYGGDTEAFFGQGTRLTVV.